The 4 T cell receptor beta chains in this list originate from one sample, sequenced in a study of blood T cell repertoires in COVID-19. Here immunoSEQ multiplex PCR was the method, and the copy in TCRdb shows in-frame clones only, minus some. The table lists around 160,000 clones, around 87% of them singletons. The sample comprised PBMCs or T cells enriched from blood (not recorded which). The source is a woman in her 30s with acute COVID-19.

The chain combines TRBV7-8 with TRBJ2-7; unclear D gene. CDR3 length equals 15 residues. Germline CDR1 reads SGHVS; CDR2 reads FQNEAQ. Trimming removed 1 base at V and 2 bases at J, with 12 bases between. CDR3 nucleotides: TGTGCCAGCAGCTTAGGGCCTCTAGGAGCCTACGAGCAGTACTTC. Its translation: CASSLGPLGAYEQYF.

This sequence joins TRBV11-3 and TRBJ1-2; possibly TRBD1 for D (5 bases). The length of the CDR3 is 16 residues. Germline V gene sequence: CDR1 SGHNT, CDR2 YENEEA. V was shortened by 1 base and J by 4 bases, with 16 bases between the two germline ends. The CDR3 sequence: CASSLVGREDSYGYTF. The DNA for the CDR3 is TGTGCCAGCAGCTTAGTAGGCAGGGAGGATAGCTATGGCTACACCTTC.

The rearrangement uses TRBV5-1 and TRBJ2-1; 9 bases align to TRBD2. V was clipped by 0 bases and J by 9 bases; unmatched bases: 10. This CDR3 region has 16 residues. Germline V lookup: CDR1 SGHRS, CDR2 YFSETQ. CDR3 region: CASSLAPAGGPVEQFF. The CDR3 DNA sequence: TGCGCCAGCAGCTTGGCCCCCGCGGGAGGGCCTGTTGAGCAGTTCTTC. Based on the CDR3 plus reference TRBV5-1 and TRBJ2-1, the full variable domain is KAGVTQTPRYLIKTRGQQVTLSCSPISGHRSVSWYQQTPGQGLQFLFEYFSETQRNKGNFPGRFSGRQFSNSRSEMNVSTLELGDSALYLCASSLAPAGGPVEQFFGPGTRLTVL.

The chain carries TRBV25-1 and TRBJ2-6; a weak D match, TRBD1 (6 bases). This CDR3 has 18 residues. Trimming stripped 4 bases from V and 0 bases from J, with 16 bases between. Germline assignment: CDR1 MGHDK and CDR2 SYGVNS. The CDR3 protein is CASSGPRTASSGANVLTF. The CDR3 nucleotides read TGTGCCAGCAGTGGCCCTCGGACAGCCAGCTCTGGGGCCAACGTCCTGACTTTC.